Below are 8 T cell receptor beta chains sequenced from a single sample in a study of cytomegalovirus exposure and HLA in healthy donors. A multiplex PCR was run with 60 Vbeta primers and 13 Jbeta primers. Clones were read by immunoSEQ multiplex PCR, and TCRdb kept only the in-frame ones, dropping some. The repertoire holds roughly 230,000 clones, nearly 95% seen once, with roughly 1.6% in the top ten. The sequenced sample was PBMCs. These receptors were obtained from a girl aged 2 to 9 in good health and CMV-seronegative.

CDR3 coding DNA: TGTGCCTGGAGTGAGGGACACTACACTGAAGCTTTCTTT. Translated: CAWSEGHYTEAFF. The gene calls are TRBV30 and TRBJ1-1; D might be TRBD1 (6 bases). V was trimmed by 1 base and J by 3 bases, leaving 9 bases between them. Germline CDR1 is GTSNPN and CDR2 is SVGIG (reference sequence). The CDR3 spans 13 residues.

The chain couples TRBV7-6 to TRBJ1-1, with 7 nucleotides matching TRBD1. Germline assignment: CDR1 SGHVS and CDR2 FNYEAQ. V shed 2 bases and J 2 bases; nucleotides not matched to a gene: 2. This CDR3 contains 14 residues. CDR3 nucleotides: TGTGCCAGCAGCTTAAAGGGGGCTAACACTGAAGCTTTCTTT. This gives the protein CASSLKGANTEAFF.

This rearrangement joins TRBV2 to TRBJ1-2; maybe TRBD1 (6 bases). V was clipped by 4 bases and J by 2 bases, with 14 bases between them. CDR1 is SNHLY, CDR2 FYNNEI, per germline. The CDR3 covers 15 residues. CDR3 nucleotide sequence: TGTGCCAGCAGTGTTTACAGGGAGGGGAACTATGGCTACACCTTC. The encoded protein is CASSVYREGNYGYTF.

The chain is built from TRBV27 and TRBJ1-1; 7 nucleotides agree with TRBD1. The V gene's germline CDR1 is MNHEY and CDR2 SMNVEV (reference sequence). The CDR3 has 14 amino acids. Trimming removed 2 bases from V and 6 bases from J; junction bases left unmatched: 6. This CDR3 is CASSLDRASAEAFF. The CDR3, as DNA: TGTGCCAGCAGTTTAGACAGGGCGTCCGCTGAAGCTTTCTTT.

This chain connects TRBV19 to TRBJ1-1, with D perhaps matching TRBD1 (5 bases). Germline-derived CDR1 and CDR2 are LNHDA and SQIVND (reference sequence). Trimming took 1 base from V and 3 from J, leaving 12 bases between them. The CDR3 runs to 15 residues. The CDR3 here is CASSIASGAHTEAFF. The CDR3 DNA reads as TGTGCCAGTAGTATAGCTAGTGGGGCACACACTGAAGCTTTCTTT.

This chain uses TRBV29-1 with TRBJ2-1; TRBD1 matches at 7 bases. The trim removed 3 bases at V and 13 bases at J, leaving 6 bases unmatched. The germline CDR1 and CDR2 sequences are SQVTM and ANQGSEA. The CDR3 is 11 amino acids. CDR3 bases: TGCAGCGTTGATATCGGGACAGTCCAGTTCTTC. This codes for CSVDIGTVQFF.

V gene TRBV5-1 combines with J gene TRBJ1-2; 8 bases align to TRBD1. This CDR3 is 15 amino acids long. The V segment lost 4 bases and the J segment 1 base; nucleotides outside the gene matches: 6. Looked up from germline, CDR1 is SGHRS and CDR2 is YFSETQ. Written as DNA, the CDR3 is TGCGCCAGCAGCCCTACCGGACAGGGTAACTATGGCTACACCTTC. It translates to CASSPTGQGNYGYTF.

The gene calls are TRBV9 and TRBJ1-1; D may be TRBD1 (5 bases). Germline CDR1 is SGDLS and CDR2 is YYNGEE. V was pared by 5 bases and J by 2 bases, with 16 bases between. This CDR3 is 15 amino acids long. DNA for the CDR3: TGTGCCAGCAGATCGGGGGACGGACCAAACACTGAAGCTTTCTTT. Translation gives CASRSGDGPNTEAFF.